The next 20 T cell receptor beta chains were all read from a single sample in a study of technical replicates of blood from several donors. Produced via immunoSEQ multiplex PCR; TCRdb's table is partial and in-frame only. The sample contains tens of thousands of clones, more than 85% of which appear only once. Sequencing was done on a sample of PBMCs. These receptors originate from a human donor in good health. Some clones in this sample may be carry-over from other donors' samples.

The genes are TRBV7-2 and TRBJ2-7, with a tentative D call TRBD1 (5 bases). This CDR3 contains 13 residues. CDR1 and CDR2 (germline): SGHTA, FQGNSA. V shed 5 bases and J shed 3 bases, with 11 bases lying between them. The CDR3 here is CASSIRDSYEQYF. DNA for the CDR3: TGTGCCAGCAGCATACGAGACAGCTACGAGCAGTACTTC.

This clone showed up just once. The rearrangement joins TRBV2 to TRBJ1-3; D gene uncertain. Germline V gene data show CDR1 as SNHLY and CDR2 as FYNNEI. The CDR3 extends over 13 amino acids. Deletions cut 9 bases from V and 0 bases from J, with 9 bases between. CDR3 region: CASFLSSGNTIYF. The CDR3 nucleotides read TGTGCCAGTTTCTTGAGCTCTGGAAACACCATATATTTT.

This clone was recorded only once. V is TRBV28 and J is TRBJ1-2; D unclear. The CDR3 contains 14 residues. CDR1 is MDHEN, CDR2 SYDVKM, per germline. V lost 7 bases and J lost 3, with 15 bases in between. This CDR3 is CASTRHVQYYGYTF. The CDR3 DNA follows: TGTGCCAGCACGCGGCATGTCCAGTACTATGGCTACACCTTC.

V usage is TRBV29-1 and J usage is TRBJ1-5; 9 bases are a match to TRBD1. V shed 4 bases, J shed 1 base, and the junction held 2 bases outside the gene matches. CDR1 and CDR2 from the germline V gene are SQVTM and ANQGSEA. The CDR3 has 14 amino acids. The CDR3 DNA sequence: TGCAGCGTTGGGACAGGGGAGAGCAATCAGCCCCAGCATTTT. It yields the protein CSVGTGESNQPQHF. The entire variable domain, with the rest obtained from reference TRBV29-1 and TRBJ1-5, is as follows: SAVISQKPSRDICQRGTSLTIQCQVDSQVTMMFWYRQQPGQSLTLIATANQGSEATYESGFVIDKFPISRPNLTFSTLTVSNMSPEDSSIYLCSVGTGESNQPQHFGDGTRLSIL.

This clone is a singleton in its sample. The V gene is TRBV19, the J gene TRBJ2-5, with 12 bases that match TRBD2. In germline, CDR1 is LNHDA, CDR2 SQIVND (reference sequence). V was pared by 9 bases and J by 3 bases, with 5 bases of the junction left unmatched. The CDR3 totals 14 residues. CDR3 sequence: CASQWTSGEETQYF. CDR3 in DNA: TGTGCCAGCCAATGGACTAGCGGGGAAGAGACCCAGTACTTC.

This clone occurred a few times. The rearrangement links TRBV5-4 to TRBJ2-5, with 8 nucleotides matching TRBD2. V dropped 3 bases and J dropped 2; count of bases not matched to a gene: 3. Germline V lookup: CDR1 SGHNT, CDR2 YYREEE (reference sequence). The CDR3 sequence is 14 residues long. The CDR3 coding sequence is TGTGCCAGCAGCTACGGACTAGCACAAGAGACCCAGTACTTC. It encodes CASSYGLAQETQYF.

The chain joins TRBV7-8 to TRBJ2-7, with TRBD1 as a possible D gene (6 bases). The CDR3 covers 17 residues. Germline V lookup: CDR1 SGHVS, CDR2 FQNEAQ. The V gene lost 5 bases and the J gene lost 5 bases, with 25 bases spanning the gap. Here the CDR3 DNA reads TGTGCCAGCAGCGTAAGACAGGTCGGGGCCCCGCTTGACGAGCAGTACTTC. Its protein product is CASSVRQVGAPLDEQYF.

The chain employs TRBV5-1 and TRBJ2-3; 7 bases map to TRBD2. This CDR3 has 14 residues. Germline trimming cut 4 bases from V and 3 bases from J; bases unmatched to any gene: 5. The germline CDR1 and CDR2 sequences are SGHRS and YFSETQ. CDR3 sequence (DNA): TGCGCCAGCAGCCCCCGGGGGGAGACAGATACGCAGTATTTT. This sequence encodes CASSPRGETDTQYF.

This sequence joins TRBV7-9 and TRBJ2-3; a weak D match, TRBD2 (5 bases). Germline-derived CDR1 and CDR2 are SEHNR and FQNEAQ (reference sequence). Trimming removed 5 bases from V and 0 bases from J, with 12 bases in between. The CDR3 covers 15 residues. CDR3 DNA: TGTGCCAGCAGCCCCAGCGGATATAGCACAGATACGCAGTATTTT. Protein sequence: CASSPSGYSTDTQYF.

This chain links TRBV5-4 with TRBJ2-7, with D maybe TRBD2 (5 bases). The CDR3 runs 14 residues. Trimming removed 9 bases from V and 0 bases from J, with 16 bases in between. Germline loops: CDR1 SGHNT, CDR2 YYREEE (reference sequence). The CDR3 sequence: CATLGSGSSYEQYF. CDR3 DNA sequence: TGTGCCACCCTGGGATCGGGGTCCTCCTACGAGCAGTACTTC. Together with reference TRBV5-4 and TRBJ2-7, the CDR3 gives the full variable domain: ETGVTQSPTHLIKTRGQQVTLRCSSQSGHNTVSWYQQALGQGPQFIFQYYREEENGRGNFPPRFSGLQFPNYSSELNVNALELDDSALYLCATLGSGSSYEQYFGPGTRLTVT.

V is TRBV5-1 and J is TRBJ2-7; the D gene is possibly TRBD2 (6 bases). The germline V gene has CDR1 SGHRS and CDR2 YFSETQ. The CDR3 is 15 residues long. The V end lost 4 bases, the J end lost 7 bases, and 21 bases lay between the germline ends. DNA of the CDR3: TGCGCCAGCAGCCAATCACGTTTGCCGGAGGGGGAGCAGTACTTC. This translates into CASSQSRLPEGEQYF.

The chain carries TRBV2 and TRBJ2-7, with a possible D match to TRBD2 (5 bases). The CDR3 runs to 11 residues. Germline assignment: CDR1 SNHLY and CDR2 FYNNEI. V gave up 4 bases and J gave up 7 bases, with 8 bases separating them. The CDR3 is CASSASGEQYF. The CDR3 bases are TGTGCCAGCAGTGCGAGCGGAGAGCAGTACTTC.

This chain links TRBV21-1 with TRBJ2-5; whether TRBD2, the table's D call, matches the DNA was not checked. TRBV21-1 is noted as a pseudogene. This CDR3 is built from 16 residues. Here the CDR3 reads CASSKVLREQRETQYF. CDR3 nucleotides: TGTGCCAGCAGCAAAGTCTTGCGGGAGCAACGGGAGACCCAGTACTTC.

CDR3 DNA: TGCGCCAGCAGCCAAGTTAGCGGCAGCACAGATACGCAGTATTTT. It codes for CASSQVSGSTDTQYF. The chain recombines TRBV4-1 with TRBJ2-3; D is perhaps TRBD2 (6 bases). Germline V gene sequence: CDR1 MGHRA, CDR2 YSYEKL. CDR3 size: 15 residues. V was pared by 1 base and J by 0 bases, with 8 bases between.

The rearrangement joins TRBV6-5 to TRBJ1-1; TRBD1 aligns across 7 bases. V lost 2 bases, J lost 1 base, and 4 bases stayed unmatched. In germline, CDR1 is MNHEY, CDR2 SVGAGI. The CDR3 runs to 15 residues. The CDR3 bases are TGTGCCAGCAGTTACCGGGACAGACCGAACACTGAAGCTTTCTTT. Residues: CASSYRDRPNTEAFF.

CDR3 residues: CASSAPGQGFNEQYF. In DNA form, the CDR3 reads TGTGCCAGCAGCGCTCCGGGACAGGGGTTCAACGAGCAGTACTTC. This rearrangement joins TRBV7-2 to TRBJ2-7, with 10 bases lining up with TRBD1. The CDR3 runs to 15 residues. CDR1 is SGHTA and CDR2 is FQGNSA in the germline V gene. J gave up 5 bases and V 5 bases, and 9 bases lay outside the gene matches.

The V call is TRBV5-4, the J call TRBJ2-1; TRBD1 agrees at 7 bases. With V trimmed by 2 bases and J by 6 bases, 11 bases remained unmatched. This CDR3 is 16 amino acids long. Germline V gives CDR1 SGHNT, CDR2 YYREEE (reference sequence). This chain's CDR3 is CASSLNRGGVGNEQFF. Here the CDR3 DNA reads TGTGCCAGCAGCTTAAACAGGGGCGGAGTAGGCAATGAGCAGTTCTTC.

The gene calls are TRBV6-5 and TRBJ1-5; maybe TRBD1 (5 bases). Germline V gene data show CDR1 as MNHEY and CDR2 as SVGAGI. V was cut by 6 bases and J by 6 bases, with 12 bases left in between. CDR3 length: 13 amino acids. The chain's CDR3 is CASRGPGGQPQHF. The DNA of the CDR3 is TGTGCCAGCAGGGGACCGGGGGGTCAGCCCCAGCATTTT.

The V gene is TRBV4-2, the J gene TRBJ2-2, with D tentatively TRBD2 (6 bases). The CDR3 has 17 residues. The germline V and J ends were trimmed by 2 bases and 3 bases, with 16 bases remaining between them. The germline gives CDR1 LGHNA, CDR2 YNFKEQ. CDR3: CASSQPLATSDTGELFF. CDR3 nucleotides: TGTGCCAGCAGCCAACCGCTAGCGACCTCCGACACCGGGGAGCTGTTTTTT.

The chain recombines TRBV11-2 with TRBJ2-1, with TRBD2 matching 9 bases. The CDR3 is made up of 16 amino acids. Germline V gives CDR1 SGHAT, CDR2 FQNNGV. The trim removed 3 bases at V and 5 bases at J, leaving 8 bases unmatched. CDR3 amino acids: CASSLLGLAGNNEQFF. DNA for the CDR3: TGTGCCAGCAGCTTGTTGGGGCTAGCGGGAAACAATGAGCAGTTCTTC.